This T cell receptor beta chain was recorded in a study of T cells in Graves' hyperthyroidism and ophthalmopathy. The sample holds a few counts of this clonotype. Antigen: not known. The germline V gene has CDR1 SNHLY and CDR2 FYNNEI. This CDR3 has 14 residues. Trimming removed 2 bases from V and 7 bases from J, with 9 bases in between. Thyroid ultrasound, orbital computed tomography, clinical symptoms, and serum thyroxine and TRAb underpinned diagnoses. Authors of the study amplified TCR beta CDR3 regions from RNA transcripts. Initially, a first-round RT-PCR of the TCR CDR3 employed the HTBI primer set. Via MiXCR, TCRdb re-called the multiplex PCR reads, giving one row per CDR3 protein. This repertoire shows approximately 200,000 distinct CDR3 sequences, about a sixth found once; its top ten account for just under 45%. Findings and limits, study-wide: Ophthalmopathy stood apart from stable hyperthyroidism in a 13 V-J model. In blood, most of the thyroid clonotypes expanded above 0.001 were also present.

The receptor's source is a man in his forties with Graves' hyperthyroidism. The sample comprised blood. The chain couples TRBV2 to TRBJ1-6, with D maybe TRBD1 (5 bases). CDR3 in DNA: TGTGCCAGCAGTGAATGGGGGAAGAATTCACCCCTCCACTTT. Translating it yields CASSEWGKNSPLHF.